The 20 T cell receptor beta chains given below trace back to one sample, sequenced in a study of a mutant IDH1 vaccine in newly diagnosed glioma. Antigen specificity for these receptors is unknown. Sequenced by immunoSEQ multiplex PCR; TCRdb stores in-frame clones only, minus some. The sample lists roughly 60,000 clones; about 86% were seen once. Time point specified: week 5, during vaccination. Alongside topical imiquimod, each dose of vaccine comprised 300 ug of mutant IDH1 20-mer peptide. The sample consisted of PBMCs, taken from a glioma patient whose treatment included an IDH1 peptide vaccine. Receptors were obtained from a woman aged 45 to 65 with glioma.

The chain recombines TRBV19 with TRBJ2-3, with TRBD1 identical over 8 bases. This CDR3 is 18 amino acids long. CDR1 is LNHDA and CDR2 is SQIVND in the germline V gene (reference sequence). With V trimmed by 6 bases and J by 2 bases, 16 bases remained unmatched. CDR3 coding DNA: TGTGCCAGTAGCCCTGGCCCTAGACAGGGGAGATACACAGATACGCAGTATTTT. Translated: CASSPGPRQGRYTDTQYF.

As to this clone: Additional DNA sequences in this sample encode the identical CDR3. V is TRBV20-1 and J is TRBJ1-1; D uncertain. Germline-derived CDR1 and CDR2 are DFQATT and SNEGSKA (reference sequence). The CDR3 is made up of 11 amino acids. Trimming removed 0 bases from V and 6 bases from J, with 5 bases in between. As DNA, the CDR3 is TGCAGTGCTAGAGATCACCCTGAAGCTTTCTTT. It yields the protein CSARDHPEAFF.

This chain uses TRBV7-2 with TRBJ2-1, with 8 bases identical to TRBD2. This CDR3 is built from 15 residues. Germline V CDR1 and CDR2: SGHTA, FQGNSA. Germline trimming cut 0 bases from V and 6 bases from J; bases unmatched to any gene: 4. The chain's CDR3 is CASSLALAEVNEQFF. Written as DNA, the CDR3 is TGTGCCAGCAGCTTAGCACTAGCGGAGGTCAATGAGCAGTTCTTC.

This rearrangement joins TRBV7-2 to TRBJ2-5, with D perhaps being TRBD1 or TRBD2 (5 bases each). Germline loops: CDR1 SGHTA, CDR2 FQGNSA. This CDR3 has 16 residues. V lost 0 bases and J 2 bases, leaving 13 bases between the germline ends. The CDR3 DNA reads TGTGCCAGCAGCTTAGCGAGTAGTGGGGGTCAAGAGACCCAGTACTTC. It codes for CASSLASSGGQETQYF. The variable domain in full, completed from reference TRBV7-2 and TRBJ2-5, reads GAGVSQSPSNKVTEKGKDVELRCDPISGHTALYWYRQSLGQGLEFLIYFQGNSAPDKSGLPSDRFSAERTGGSVSTLTIQRTQQEDSAVYLCASSLASSGGQETQYFGPGTRLLVL.

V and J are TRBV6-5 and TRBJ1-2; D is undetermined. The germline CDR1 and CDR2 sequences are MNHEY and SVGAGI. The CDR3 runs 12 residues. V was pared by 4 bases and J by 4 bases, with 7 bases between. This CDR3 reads CASSFPGYGYTF. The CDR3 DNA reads TGTGCCAGCAGTTTTCCGGGCTATGGCTACACCTTC.

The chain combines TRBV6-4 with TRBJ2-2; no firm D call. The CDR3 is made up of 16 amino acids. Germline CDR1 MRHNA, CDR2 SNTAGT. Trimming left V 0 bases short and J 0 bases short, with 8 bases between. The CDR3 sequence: CASSDSATSNTGELFF. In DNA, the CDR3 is TGTGCCAGCAGTGACTCGGCTACCTCGAACACCGGGGAGCTGTTTTTT.

The CDR3 coding sequence is TGTGCCAGCAGCAAGGACAGAGATAATGAAAAACTGTTTTTT. This encodes CASSKDRDNEKLFF. This chain connects TRBV5-4 to TRBJ1-4, with a tentative D call TRBD1 (6 bases). The CDR3 has 14 residues. Per the germline V gene, CDR1 is SGHNT and CDR2 is YYREEE (reference sequence). Deletions cut 4 bases from V and 4 bases from J, with 11 bases between.

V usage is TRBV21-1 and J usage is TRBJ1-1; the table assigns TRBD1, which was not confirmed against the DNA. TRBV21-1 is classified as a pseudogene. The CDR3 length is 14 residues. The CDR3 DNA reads TGTGCCAGCAGTAACAGGGGGCCGGGCACTGAAGCTTTCTTT. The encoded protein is CASSNRGPGTEAFF.

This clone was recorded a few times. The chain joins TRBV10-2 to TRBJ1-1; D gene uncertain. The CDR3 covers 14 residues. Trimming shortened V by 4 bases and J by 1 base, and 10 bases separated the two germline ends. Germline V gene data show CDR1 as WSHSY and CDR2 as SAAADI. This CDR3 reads CASSGAGGNTEAFF. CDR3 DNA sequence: TGCGCCAGCAGTGGAGCAGGAGGGAACACTGAAGCTTTCTTT.

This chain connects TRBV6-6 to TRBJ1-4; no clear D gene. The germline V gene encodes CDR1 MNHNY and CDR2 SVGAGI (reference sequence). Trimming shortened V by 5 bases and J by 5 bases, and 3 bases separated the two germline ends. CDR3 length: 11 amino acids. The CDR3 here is CASSANEKLFF. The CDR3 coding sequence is TGTGCCAGCAGTGCGAATGAAAAACTGTTTTTT.

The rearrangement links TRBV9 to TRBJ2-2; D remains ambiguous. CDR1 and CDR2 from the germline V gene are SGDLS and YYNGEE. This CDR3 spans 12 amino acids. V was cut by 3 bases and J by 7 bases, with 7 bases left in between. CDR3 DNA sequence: TGTGCCAGCAGCGCGCCTTACGGGGAGCTGTTTTTT. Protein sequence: CASSAPYGELFF.

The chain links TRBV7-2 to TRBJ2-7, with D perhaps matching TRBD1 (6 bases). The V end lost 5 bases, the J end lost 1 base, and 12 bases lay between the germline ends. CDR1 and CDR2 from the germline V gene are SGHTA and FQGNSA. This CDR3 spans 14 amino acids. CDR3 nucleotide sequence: TGTGCCAGCAGCAACGACAGGTCGTCCTACGAGCAGTACTTC. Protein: CASSNDRSSYEQYF.

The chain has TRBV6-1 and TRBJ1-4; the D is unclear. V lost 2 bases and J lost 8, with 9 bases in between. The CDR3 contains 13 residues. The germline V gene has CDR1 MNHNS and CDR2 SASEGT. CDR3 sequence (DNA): TGTGCCAGCAGTGAATCACATGTGGAAAAACTGTTTTTT. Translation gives CASSESHVEKLFF.

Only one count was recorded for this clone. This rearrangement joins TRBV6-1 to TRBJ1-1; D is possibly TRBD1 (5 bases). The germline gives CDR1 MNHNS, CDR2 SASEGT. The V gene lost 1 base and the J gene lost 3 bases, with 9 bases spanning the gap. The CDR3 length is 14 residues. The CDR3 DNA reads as TGTGCCAGCAGTGAAGGACAGCCCTACACTGAAGCTTTCTTT. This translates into CASSEGQPYTEAFF.

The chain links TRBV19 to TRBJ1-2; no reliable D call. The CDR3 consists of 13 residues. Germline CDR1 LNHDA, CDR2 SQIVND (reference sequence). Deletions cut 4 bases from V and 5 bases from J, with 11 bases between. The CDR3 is CASSTTGQYGYTF. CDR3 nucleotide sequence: TGTGCCAGTAGTACGACGGGCCAATATGGCTACACCTTC.

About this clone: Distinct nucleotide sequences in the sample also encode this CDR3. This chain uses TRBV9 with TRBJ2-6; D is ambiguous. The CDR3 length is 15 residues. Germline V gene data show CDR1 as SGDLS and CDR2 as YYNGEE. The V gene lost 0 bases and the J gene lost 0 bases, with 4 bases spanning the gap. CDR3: CASSVGGSGANVLTF. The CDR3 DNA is TGTGCCAGCAGCGTAGGGGGCTCTGGGGCCAACGTCCTGACTTTC.

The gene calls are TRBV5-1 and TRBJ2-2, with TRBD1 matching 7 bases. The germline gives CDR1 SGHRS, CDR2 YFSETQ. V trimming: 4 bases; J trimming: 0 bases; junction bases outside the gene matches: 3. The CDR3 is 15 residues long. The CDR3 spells CASSLGTANTGELFF. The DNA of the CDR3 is TGCGCCAGCAGCCTGGGGACAGCGAACACCGGGGAGCTGTTTTTT.

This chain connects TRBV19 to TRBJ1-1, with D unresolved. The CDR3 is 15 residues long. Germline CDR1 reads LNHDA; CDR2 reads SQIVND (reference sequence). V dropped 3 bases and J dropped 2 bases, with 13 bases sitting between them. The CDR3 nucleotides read TGTGCCAGTAGTATCACCGACCCCAGAAACACTGAAGCTTTCTTT. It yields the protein CASSITDPRNTEAFF.

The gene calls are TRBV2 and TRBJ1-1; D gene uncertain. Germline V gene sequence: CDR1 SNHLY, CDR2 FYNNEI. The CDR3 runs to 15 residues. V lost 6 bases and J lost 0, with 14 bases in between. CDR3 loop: CASRGLEGMNTEAFF. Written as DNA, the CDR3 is TGTGCCAGCAGGGGTCTCGAGGGCATGAACACTGAAGCTTTCTTT. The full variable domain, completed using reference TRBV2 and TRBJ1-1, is EPEVTQTPSHQVTQMGQEVILRCVPISNHLYFYWYRQILGQKVEFLVSFYNNEISEKSEIFDDQFSVERPDGSNFTLKIRSTKLEDSAMYFCASRGLEGMNTEAFFGQGTRLTVV.

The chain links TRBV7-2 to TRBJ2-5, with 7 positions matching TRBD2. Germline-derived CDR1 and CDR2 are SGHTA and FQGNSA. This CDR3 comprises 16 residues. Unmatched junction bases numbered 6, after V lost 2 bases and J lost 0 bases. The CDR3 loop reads CASSLRIGRDQETQYF. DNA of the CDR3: TGTGCCAGCAGCTTACGTATAGGGAGGGACCAAGAGACCCAGTACTTC.